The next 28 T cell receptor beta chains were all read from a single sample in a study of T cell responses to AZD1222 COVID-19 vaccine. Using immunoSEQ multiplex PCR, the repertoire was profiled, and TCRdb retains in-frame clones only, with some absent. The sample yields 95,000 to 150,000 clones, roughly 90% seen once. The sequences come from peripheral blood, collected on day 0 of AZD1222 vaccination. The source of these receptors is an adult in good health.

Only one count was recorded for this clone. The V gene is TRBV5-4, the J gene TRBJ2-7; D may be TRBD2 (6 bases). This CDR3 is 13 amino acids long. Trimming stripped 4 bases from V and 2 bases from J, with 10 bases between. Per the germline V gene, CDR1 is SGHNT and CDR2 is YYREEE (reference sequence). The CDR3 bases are TGTGCCAGCAGCCAGGGACTGGCCTACGAGCAGTACTTC. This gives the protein CASSQGLAYEQYF.

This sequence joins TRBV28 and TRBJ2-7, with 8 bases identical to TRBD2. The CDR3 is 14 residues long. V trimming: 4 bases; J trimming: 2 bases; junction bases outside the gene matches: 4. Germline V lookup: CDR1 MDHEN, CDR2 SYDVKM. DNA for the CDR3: TGTGCCAGCAGTTGGGGGGGACTAGCCTACGAGCAGTACTTC. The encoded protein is CASSWGGLAYEQYF.

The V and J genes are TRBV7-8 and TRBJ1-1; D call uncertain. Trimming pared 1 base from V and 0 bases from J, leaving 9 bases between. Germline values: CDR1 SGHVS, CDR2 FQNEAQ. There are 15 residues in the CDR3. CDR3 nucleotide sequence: TGTGCCAGCAGCTTAGTGGGAGGCATGAACACTGAAGCTTTCTTT. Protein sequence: CASSLVGGMNTEAFF.

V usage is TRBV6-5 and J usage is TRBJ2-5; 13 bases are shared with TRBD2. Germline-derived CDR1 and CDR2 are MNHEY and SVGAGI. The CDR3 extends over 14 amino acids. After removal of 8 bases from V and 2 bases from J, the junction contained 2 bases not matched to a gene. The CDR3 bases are TGTGCCAGCGGGACTAGCGGGACGCAAGAGACCCAGTACTTC. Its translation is CASGTSGTQETQYF.

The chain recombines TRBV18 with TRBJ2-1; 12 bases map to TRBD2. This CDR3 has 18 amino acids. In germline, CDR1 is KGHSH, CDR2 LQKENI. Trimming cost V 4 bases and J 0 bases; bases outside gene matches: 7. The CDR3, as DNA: TGTGCCAGCTCACGCTTGGGGACTAGCGGGCCCTCCTACAATGAGCAGTTCTTC. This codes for CASSRLGTSGPSYNEQFF.

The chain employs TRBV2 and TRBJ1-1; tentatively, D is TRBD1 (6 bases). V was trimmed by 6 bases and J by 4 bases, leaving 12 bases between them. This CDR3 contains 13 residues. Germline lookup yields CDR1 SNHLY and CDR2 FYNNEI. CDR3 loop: CASRGGGSTEAFF. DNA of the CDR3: TGTGCCAGCAGGGGAGGGGGTAGCACTGAAGCTTTCTTT.

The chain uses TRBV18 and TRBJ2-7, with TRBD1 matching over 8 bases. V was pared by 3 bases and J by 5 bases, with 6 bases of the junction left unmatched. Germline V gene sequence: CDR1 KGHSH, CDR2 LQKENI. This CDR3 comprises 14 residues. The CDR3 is CASSPLDRVHEQYF. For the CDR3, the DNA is TGTGCCAGCTCACCGCTGGACAGGGTCCACGAGCAGTACTTC.

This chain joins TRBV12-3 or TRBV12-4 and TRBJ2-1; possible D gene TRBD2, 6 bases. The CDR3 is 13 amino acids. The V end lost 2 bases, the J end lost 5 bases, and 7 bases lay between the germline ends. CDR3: CASSLLANNEQFF. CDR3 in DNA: TGTGCCAGCAGTTTACTAGCGAACAATGAGCAGTTCTTC.

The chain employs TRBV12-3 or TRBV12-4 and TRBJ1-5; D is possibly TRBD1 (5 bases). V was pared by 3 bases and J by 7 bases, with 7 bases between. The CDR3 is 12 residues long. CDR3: CASSFEGQPQHF. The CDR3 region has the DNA TGTGCCAGCAGTTTCGAGGGGCAGCCCCAGCATTTT.

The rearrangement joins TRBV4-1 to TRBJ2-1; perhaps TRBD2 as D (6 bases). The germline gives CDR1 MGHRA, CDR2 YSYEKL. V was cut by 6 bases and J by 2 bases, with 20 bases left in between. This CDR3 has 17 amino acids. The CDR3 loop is CASSRAGLVLTYNEQFF. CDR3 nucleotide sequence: TGCGCCAGCAGTCGTGCGGGACTCGTCTTAACCTACAATGAGCAGTTCTTC.

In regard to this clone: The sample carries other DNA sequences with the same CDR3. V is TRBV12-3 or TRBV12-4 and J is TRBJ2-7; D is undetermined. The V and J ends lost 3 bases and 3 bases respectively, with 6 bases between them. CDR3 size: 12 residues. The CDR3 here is CASSFGGYEQYF. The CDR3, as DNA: TGTGCCAGCAGTTTCGGTGGCTACGAGCAGTACTTC.

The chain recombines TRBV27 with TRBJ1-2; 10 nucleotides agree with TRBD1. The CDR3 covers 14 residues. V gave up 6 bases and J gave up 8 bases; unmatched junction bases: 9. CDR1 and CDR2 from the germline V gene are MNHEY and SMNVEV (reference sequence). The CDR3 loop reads CASSPGTGVGGYTF. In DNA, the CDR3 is TGTGCCAGCAGCCCGGGGACAGGGGTCGGCGGCTACACCTTC.

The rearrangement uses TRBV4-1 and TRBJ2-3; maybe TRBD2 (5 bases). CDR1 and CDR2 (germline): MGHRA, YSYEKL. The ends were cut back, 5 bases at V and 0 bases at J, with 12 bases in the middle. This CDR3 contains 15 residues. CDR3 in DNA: TGCGCCAGCAGCTACGGACTTCTTAGCACAGATACGCAGTATTTT. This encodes CASSYGLLSTDTQYF.

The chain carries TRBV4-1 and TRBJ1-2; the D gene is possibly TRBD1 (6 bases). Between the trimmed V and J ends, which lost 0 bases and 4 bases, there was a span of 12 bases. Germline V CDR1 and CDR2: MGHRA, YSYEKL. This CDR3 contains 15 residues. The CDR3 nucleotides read TGCGCCAGCAGCCAAGATCAGGGGTTGGGCTATGGCTACACCTTC. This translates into CASSQDQGLGYGYTF.

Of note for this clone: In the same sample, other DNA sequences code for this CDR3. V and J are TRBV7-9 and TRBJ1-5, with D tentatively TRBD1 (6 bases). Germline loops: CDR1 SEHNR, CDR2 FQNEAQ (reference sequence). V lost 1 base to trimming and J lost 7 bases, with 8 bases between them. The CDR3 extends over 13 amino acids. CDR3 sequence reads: CASSLGGAQPQHF. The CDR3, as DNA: TGTGCCAGCAGCTTAGGGGGGGCGCAGCCCCAGCATTTT.

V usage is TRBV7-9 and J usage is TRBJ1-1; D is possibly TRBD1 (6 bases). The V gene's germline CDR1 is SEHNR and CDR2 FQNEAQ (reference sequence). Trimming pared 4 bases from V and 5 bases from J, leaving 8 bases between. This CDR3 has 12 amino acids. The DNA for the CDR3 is TGTGCCAGCAGCTGGAGGGGGACTGAAGCTTTCTTT. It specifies CASSWRGTEAFF.

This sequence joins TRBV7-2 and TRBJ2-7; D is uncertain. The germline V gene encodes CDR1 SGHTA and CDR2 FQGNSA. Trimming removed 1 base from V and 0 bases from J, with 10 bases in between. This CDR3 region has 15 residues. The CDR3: CASSLGVLSSYEQYF. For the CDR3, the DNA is TGTGCCAGCAGCTTAGGGGTATTAAGCTCCTACGAGCAGTACTTC.

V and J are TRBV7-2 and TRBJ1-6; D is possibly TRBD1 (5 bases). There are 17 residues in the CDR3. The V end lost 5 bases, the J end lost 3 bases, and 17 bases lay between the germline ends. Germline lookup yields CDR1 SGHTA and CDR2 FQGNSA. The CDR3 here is CASSPVRGDLYNSPLHF. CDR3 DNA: TGTGCCAGCAGCCCTGTCCGGGGGGACCTCTATAATTCACCCCTCCACTTT.

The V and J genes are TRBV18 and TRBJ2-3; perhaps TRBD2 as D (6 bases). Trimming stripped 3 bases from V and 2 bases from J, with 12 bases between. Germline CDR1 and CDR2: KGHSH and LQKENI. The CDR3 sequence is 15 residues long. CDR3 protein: CASSPLIADTDTQYF. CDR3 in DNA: TGTGCCAGCTCACCCCTAATAGCGGACACAGATACGCAGTATTTT.

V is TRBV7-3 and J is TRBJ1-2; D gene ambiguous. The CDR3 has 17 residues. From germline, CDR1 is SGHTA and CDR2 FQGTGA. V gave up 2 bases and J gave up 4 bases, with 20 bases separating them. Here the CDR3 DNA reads TGTGCCAGCAGCTTATTGTCGGGGTCCGCGGGTAGCTATGGCTACACCTTC. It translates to CASSLLSGSAGSYGYTF.

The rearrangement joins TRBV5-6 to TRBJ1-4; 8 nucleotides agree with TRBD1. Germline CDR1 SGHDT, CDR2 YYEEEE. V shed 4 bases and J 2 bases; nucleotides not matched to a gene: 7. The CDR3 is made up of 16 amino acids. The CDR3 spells CASSSPGGTTNEKLFF. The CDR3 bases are TGTGCCAGCAGCAGCCCAGGGGGCACCACTAATGAAAAACTGTTTTTT.

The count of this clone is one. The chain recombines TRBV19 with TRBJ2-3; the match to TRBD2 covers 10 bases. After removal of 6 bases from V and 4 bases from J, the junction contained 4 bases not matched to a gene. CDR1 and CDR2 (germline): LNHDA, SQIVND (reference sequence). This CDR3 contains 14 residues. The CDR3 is CASRAGGGPDTQYF. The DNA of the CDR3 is TGTGCCAGTAGAGCGGGGGGGGGTCCAGATACGCAGTATTTT.

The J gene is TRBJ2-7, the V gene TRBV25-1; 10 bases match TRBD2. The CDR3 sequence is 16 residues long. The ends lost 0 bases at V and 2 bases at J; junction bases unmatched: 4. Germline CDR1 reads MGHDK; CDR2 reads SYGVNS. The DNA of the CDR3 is TGTGCCAGCAGTGAATATAGAACTAGCGGGGCCTACGAGCAGTACTTC. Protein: CASSEYRTSGAYEQYF.

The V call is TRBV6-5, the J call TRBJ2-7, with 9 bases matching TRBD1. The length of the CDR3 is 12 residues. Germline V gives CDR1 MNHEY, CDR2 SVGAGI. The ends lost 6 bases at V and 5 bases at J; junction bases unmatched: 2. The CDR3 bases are TGTGCCAGCAGCCGGGACAGGGACGAGCAGTACTTC. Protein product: CASSRDRDEQYF.

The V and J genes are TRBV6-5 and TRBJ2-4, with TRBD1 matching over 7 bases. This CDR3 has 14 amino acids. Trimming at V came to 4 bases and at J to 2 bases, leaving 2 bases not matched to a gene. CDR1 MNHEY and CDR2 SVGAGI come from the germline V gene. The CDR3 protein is CASSSQGTKNIQYF. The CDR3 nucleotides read TGTGCCAGCAGTTCACAGGGGACCAAAAACATTCAGTACTTC.

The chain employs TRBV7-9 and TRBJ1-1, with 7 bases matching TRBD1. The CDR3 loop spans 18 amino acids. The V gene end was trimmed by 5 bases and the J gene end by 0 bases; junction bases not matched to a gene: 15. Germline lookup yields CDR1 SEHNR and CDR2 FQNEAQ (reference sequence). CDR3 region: CASSVRDRPRRMNTEAFF. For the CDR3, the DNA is TGTGCCAGCAGCGTGCGGGACAGACCCAGGAGGATGAACACTGAAGCTTTCTTT.

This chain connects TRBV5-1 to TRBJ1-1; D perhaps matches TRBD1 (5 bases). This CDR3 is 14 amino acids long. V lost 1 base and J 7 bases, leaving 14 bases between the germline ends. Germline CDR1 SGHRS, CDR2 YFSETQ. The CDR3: CASSLSMGRLEAFF. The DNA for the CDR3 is TGCGCCAGCAGCTTGTCGATGGGACGTCTTGAAGCTTTCTTT.

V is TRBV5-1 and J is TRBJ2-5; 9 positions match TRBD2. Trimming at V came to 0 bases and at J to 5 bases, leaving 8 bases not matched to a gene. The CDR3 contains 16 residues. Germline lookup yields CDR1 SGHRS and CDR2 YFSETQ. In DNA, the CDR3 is TGCGCCAGCAGCTTGGGGTTAGCGGGAGAGGGCGAGACCCAGTACTTC. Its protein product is CASSLGLAGEGETQYF.